This entry features one T cell receptor (beta chain) sequence. RNA, at roughly 0.45 to 1 ug, was reverse transcribed with random hexamers. The authors amplified TCR beta CDR3 across 54 Vbeta and 13 Jbeta using immunoSEQ multiplex PCR. TCRdb reprocessed the immunoSEQ multiplex PCR reads with MiXCR, giving one entry per CDR3 protein. The table lists 200,000 to 250,000 distinct CDR3 sequences, over 90% of them singletons. The data stem from a study of CD8 T cells in Susac syndrome. The V end lost 4 bases, the J end lost 6 bases, and 21 bases lay between the germline ends. CDR1 GTSNPN and CDR2 SVGIG come from the germline V gene (reference sequence). CDR3 size: 15 residues. TEMRA cells were FACS-enriched, and CD8+ and CD4+ T cells were isolated negatively.

This chain uses TRBV30 with TRBJ1-1; possibly TRBD1 for D (5 bases). Material: CD4+ T cells from PBMCs. This TCR came from a human donor with multiple sclerosis. The CDR3 DNA is TGTGCCTGGACCCCTCCCCGGGGCATCACCGCTGAAGCTTTCTTT. It yields the protein CAWTPPRGITAEAFF.